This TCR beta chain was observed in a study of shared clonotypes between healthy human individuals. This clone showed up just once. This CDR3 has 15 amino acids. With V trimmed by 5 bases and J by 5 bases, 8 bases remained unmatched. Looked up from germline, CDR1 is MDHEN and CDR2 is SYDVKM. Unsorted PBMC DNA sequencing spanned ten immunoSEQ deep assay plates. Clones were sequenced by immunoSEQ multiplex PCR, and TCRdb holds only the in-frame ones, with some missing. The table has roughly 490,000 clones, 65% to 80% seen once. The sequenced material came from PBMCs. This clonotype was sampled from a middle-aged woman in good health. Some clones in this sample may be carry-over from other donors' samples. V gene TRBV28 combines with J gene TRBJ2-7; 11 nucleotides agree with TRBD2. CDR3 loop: CASSTGTSGGDEQYF. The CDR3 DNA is TGTGCCAGCAGTACCGGGACTAGCGGAGGGGACGAGCAGTACTTC.